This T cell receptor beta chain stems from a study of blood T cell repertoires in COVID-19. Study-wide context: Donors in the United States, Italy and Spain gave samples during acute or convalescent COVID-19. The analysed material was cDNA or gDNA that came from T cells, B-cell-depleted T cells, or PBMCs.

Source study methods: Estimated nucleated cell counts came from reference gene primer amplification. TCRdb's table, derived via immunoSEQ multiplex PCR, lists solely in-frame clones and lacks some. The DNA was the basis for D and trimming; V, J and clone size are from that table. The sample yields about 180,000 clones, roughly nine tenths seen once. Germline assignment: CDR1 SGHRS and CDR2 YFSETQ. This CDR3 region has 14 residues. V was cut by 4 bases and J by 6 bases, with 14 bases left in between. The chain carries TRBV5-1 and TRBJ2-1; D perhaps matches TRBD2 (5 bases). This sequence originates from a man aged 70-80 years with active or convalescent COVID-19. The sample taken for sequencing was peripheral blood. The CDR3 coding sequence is TGCGCCAGCAGCCTCTATAATAGCGTCAATGAGCAGTTCTTC. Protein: CASSLYNSVNEQFF.